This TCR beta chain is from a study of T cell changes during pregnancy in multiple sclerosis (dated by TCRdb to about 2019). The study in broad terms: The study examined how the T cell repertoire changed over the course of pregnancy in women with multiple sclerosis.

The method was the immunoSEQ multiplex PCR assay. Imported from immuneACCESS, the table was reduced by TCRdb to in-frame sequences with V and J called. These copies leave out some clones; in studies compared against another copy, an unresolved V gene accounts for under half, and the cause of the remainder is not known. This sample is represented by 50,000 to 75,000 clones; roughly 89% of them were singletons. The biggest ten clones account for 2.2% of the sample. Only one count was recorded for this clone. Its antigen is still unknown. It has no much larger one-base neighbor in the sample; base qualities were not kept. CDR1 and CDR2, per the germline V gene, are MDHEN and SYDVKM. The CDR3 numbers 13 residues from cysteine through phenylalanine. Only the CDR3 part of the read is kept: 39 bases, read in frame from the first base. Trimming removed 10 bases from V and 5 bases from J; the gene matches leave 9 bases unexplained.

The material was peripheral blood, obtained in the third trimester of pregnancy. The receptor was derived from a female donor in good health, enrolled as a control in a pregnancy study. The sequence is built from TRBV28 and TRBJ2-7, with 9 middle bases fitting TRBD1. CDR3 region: CATKTQGAHEQYF. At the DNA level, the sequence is TGTGCCACCAAGACACAGGGGGCCCACGAGCAGTACTTC.